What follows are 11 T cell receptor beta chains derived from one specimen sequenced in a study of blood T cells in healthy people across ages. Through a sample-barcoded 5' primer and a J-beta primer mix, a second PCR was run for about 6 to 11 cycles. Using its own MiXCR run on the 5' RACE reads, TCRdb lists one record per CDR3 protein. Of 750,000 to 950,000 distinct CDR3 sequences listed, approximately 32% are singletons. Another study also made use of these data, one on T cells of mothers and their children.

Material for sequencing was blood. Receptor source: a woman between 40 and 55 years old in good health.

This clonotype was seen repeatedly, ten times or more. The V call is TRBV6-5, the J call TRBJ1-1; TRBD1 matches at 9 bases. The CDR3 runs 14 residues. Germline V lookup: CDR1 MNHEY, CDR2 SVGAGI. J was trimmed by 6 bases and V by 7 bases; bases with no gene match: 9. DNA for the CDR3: TGTGCCAGCAAGGGACAGGGATACAAGGCTGAAGCTTTCTTT. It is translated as CASKGQGYKAEAFF.

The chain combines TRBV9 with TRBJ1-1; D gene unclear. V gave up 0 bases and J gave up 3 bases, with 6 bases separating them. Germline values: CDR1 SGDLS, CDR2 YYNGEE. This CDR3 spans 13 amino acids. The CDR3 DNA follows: TGTGCCAGCAGCGTAGAGACCGACACTGAAGCTTTCTTT. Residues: CASSVETDTEAFF.

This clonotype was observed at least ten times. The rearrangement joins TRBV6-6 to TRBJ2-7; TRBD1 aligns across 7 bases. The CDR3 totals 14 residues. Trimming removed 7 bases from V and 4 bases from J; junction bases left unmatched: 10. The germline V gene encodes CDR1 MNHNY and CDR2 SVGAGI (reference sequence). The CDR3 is CASNKEAGGYEQYF. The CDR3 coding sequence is TGTGCCAGCAACAAGGAGGCAGGGGGATACGAGCAGTACTTC.

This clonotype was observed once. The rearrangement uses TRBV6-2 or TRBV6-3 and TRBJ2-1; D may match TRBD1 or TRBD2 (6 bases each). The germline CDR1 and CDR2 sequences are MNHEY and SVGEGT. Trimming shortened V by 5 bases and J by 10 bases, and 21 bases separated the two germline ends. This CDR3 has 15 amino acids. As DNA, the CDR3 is TGTGCCAGCAGTGCGCATACGGCCGGGGGCTCGGAGCAGTTCTTC. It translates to CASSAHTAGGSEQFF.

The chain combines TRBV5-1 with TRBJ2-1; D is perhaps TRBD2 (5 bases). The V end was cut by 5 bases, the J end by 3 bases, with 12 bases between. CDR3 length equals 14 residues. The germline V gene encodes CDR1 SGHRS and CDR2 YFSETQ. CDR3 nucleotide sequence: TGCGCCAGCAGAAGTCTGGAGGTCTACAATGAGCAGTTCTTC. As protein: CASRSLEVYNEQFF.

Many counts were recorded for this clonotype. The CDR3 is CAWNLGGRTDTQYF. In nucleotides, the CDR3 is TGTGCCTGGAATTTGGGGGGACGCACAGATACGCAGTATTTT. The rearrangement links TRBV30 to TRBJ2-3, with TRBD2 as a possible D gene (6 bases). V was trimmed by 4 bases and J by 1 base, leaving 12 bases between them. The germline CDR1 and CDR2 sequences are GTSNPN and SVGIG (reference sequence). CDR3 length: 14 amino acids.

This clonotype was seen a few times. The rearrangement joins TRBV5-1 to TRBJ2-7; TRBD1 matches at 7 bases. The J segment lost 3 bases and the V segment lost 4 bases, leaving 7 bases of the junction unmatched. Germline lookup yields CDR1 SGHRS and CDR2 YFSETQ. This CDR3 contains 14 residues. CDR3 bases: TGCGCCAGCAGCAAGGGACAGCAGCTCTACGAGCAGTACTTC. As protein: CASSKGQQLYEQYF.

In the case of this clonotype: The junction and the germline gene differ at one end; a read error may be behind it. The CDR3 DNA sequence: TGCTCTGCGGATTCACCCCCCCACTTT. It specifies CSADSPPHF. The chain couples TRBV20-1 to TRBJ1-6; no definite D call. The CDR3 is 9 residues long. Germline CDR1 is DFQATT and CDR2 is SNEGSKA (reference sequence).

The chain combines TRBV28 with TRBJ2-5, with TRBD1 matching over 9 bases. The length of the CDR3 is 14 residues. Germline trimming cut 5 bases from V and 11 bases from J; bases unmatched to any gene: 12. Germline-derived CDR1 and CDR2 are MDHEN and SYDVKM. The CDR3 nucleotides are TGTGCCAGCAGTGGGACAGGGATAGTCAATGAGCAGTACTTC. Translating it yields CASSGTGIVNEQYF.

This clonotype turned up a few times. In DNA, the CDR3 is TGTGCCAGCAGCGCTGTCCAGGGGGGGGGTCAGCCCCAGCATTTT. It yields the protein CASSAVQGGGQPQHF. The chain links TRBV7-2 to TRBJ1-5; 7 positions match TRBD1. CDR1 and CDR2 from the germline V gene are SGHTA and FQGNSA. After removal of 5 bases from V and 6 bases from J, the junction contained 10 bases not matched to a gene. The CDR3 totals 15 residues.

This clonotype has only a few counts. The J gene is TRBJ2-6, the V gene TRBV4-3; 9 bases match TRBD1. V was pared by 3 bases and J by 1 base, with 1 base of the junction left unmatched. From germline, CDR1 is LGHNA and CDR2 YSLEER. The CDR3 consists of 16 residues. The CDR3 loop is CASSHGTGSGANVLTF. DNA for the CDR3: TGCGCCAGCAGCCACGGGACAGGGTCTGGGGCCAACGTCCTGACTTTC.